One and the same sample provided the 16 T cell receptor beta chains below, sequenced in a study of shared clonotypes between healthy human individuals. The protocol was immunoSEQ multiplex PCR, while the TCRdb copy is restricted to in-frame clones and leaves out a portion. The data contain 2 million to 2.5 million clones, approximately 93% of them singletons. The material sequenced was naive CD4+ T cells from PBMCs. As to subset: CD45RA+ positively selected. The receptor set was obtained from a man younger than 35 in good health. Some clones in this sample may be carry-over from other donors' samples.

The chain uses TRBV11-2 and TRBJ2-5; TRBD1 is a possible D gene (7 bases). Germline CDR1 SGHAT, CDR2 FQNNGV. V lost 0 bases and J 5 bases, leaving 13 bases between the germline ends. There are 15 residues in the CDR3. Written as DNA, the CDR3 is TGTGCCAGCAGCTTAGACAGGGGGGAGACGGAGACCCAGTACTTC. Translating it yields CASSLDRGETETQYF.

The chain couples TRBV27 to TRBJ2-2, with D possibly matching TRBD1 (6 bases). The CDR3 has 15 amino acids. Trimming pared 4 bases from V and 1 base from J, leaving 10 bases between. Germline values: CDR1 MNHEY, CDR2 SMNVEV (reference sequence). The CDR3 region has the DNA TGTGCCAGCAGTTCCTTACAGGGGAACACCGGGGAGCTGTTTTTT. Protein: CASSSLQGNTGELFF.

This clone was seen only a few times. The rearrangement links TRBV11-2 to TRBJ1-2, with D hard to call. The CDR3 covers 12 residues. V shed 1 base and J shed 8 bases, with 8 bases lying between them. The germline V gene encodes CDR1 SGHAT and CDR2 FQNNGV. The CDR3 spells CASSLGMQGYTF. The CDR3 DNA follows: TGTGCCAGCAGCTTAGGGATGCAGGGCTACACCTTC.

The chain employs TRBV18 and TRBJ2-5; 12 nucleotides agree with TRBD1. Germline V gene lookup returns CDR1 KGHSH and CDR2 LQKENI. This CDR3 contains 15 residues. The V and J ends lost 3 bases and 4 bases, in that order; junction bases with no gene match: 3. The CDR3 DNA reads TGTGCCAGCTCACCGGGACAGGGGGCTTCAGAGACCCAGTACTTC. This translates into CASSPGQGASETQYF.

The genes are TRBV7-9 and TRBJ2-5; D uncertain. In germline, CDR1 is SEHNR, CDR2 FQNEAQ (reference sequence). The V and J ends lost 6 bases and 7 bases respectively, with 12 bases between them. This CDR3 comprises 12 residues. Here the CDR3 DNA reads TGTGCCAGCAGTCCCACCTGGGGGACCCAGTACTTC. Its protein is CASSPTWGTQYF.

In the case of this clone: In the same sample, other DNA sequences code for this CDR3. The chain uses TRBV12-5 and TRBJ2-3, with unresolved D. The germline V and J ends were trimmed by 1 base and 1 base, with 3 bases remaining between them. CDR1 is LGHNT, CDR2 FRNRAP, per germline. The CDR3 is 13 residues long. CDR3 sequence: CASGLAGTDTQYF. The CDR3 coding sequence is TGTGCTAGTGGTTTGGCCGGCACAGATACGCAGTATTTT.

This chain links TRBV4-3 with TRBJ2-4; D is unclear. Germline V gene lookup returns CDR1 LGHNA and CDR2 YSLEER. V dropped 2 bases and J dropped 6 bases, with 11 bases sitting between them. The CDR3 sequence is 14 residues long. CDR3 bases: TGCGCCAGCAGCCAAACCATATGGGGAAACATTCAGTACTTC. It translates to CASSQTIWGNIQYF.

The chain links TRBV11-2 to TRBJ1-4; D ambiguous. This CDR3 spans 13 amino acids. V lost 2 bases and J lost 7, with 8 bases in between. Germline V CDR1 and CDR2: SGHAT, FQNNGV. The CDR3 sequence is CASSLRTAEKLFF. The CDR3 nucleotides read TGTGCCAGCAGCTTACGAACAGCTGAAAAACTGTTTTTT.

The table lists this clone with a count of one. The CDR3 sequence is CASRLGQENTEAFF. CDR3 DNA: TGTGCCAGCAGACTCGGGCAGGAGAACACTGAAGCTTTCTTT. V and J are TRBV2 and TRBJ1-1; D is unresolved. Looked up from germline, CDR1 is SNHLY and CDR2 is FYNNEI. The CDR3 totals 14 residues. V lost 6 bases, J lost 1 base, and 12 bases lay in between.

The chain links TRBV4-1 to TRBJ1-3, with TRBD1 matching over 9 bases. The ends lost 4 bases at V and 3 bases at J; junction bases unmatched: 7. CDR1 is MGHRA, CDR2 YSYEKL, per germline. The CDR3 contains 16 residues. The CDR3 region has the DNA TGCGCCAGCAGCCTCCGGGACAGGGTTGGTGGAAACACCATATATTTT. The encoded protein is CASSLRDRVGGNTIYF.

Points on this clone: Other DNA sequences in this specimen translate into the identical CDR3. This chain connects TRBV9 to TRBJ2-3, with 9 nucleotides matching TRBD2. Germline CDR1 is SGDLS and CDR2 is YYNGEE. J lost 3 bases, V lost 7 bases, and 9 bases had no gene match. The CDR3 sequence is 15 residues long. The CDR3 sequence is CASHSSGIFTDTQYF. CDR3 nucleotide sequence: TGTGCCAGCCATTCTAGCGGGATATTTACAGATACGCAGTATTTT.

The gene calls are TRBV29-1 and TRBJ2-3; D is possibly TRBD2 (5 bases). Germline-derived CDR1 and CDR2 are SQVTM and ANQGSEA. Trimming removed 5 bases at V and 2 bases at J, with 11 bases between. The length of the CDR3 is 13 residues. The CDR3 protein is CSVRGTLTDTQYF. The CDR3, as DNA: TGCAGCGTTCGGGGAACACTCACAGATACGCAGTATTTT.

For this clone: Other DNA sequences from this sample encode an identical CDR3 as well. The chain is built from TRBV28 and TRBJ2-7; D might be TRBD2 (5 bases). Germline V gene sequence: CDR1 MDHEN, CDR2 SYDVKM. This CDR3 contains 12 residues. The V and J ends lost 7 bases and 2 bases respectively, with 9 bases between them. In DNA form, the CDR3 reads TGTGCCAGCACGGCGGGCACCTACGAGCAGTACTTC. Its translation: CASTAGTYEQYF.

This chain links TRBV28 with TRBJ2-6; the match to TRBD2 covers 7 bases. Germline V gene sequence: CDR1 MDHEN, CDR2 SYDVKM. Losses at the gene ends were 6 bases for V and 0 bases for J; bases not matched to a gene: 8. The CDR3 spans 17 residues. Here the CDR3 reads CASSGTRGVSGANVLTF. The CDR3 nucleotides are TGTGCCAGCAGCGGTACCCGGGGGGTCTCTGGGGCCAACGTCCTGACTTTC.

To note about this clone: One end of the junction is discordant with germline, which a read error may explain. This chain connects TRBV5-1 to TRBJ2-7, with D possibly being TRBD1 (6 bases). The CDR3 has 13 residues. Germline CDR1 reads SGHRS; CDR2 reads YFSETQ. The chain's CDR3 is CASSLGAVYEQYF. Here the CDR3 DNA reads TGCGCCAGCAGTTTGGGGGCCGTCTACGAGCAGTACTTC.

This clone was seen more than once but under ten times. Written as DNA, the CDR3 is TGCGCCAGCAGCACCCGGGGACTCTCCGAAGCTTTCTTT. Its protein product is CASSTRGLSEAFF. The V call is TRBV4-1, the J call TRBJ1-1; maybe TRBD1 (5 bases). The CDR3 is 13 residues long. Trimming removed 5 bases from V and 8 bases from J, with 15 bases in between. CDR1 and CDR2 (germline): MGHRA, YSYEKL.